The entry below gives a single T cell receptor (beta chain) sequence along with its context. Its antigen is not identified. Some clones are missing from TCRdb's copy, which holds only in-frame ones; the method was immunoSEQ multiplex PCR. The sample shows 1 million to 1.3 million clones, around 78% of them seen only once. The data were obtained in a study of shared clonotypes between healthy human individuals. Findings of the study overall: Several donors held about 4.6% of naive CD4 clonotypes in common.

Germline CDR1 reads SNHLY; CDR2 reads FYNNEI. The V and J ends lost 4 bases and 4 bases, in that order; junction bases with no gene match: 8. The CDR3 consists of 15 residues. Sequencing used memory CD4+ T cells from PBMCs. Subset in this sample: CD45RA-negative fraction. The rearrangement links TRBV2 to TRBJ2-5, with 8 positions matching TRBD1. This TCR was recovered from a man aged 18 to 30 in good health. Some clones in this sample may be carry-over from other donors' samples. The CDR3 is CASSAYGTGGETQYF. The CDR3 nucleotides read TGTGCCAGCAGTGCCTACGGGACAGGAGGAGAGACCCAGTACTTC.